The source of this T cell receptor (beta chain) is a study of OX40 agonist ivuxolimab in advanced cancers. Study information: Melanoma, hepatocellular carcinoma, head and neck or renal cell cancer occurred in dose-escalation patients.

Here immunoSEQ multiplex PCR was the method, and the copy in TCRdb shows in-frame clones only, minus some. The sample has fewer than 35,000 clones, approximately 80% seen once. The CDR3 totals 14 residues. V lost 4 bases, J lost 3 bases, and 9 bases stayed unmatched. Germline CDR1 and CDR2: GTSNPN and SVGIG (reference sequence). The study's findings and limits: Dose levels from 0.1 to 3.0 mg/kg saw CD4+ and CD8+ blood T cells expand clonally by week 6. Expanded clones belonging to CD8+ T cells outnumbered, on average, those of CD4+.

Remarks on this clone: The antigen is undetermined.

V is TRBV30 and J is TRBJ2-7; 7 nucleotides agree with TRBD1. The sample here was CD4+ or CD8+ T cells sorted from blood, taken in a trial of the OX40 agonist ivuxolimab. This receptor was obtained from an adult with an advanced solid tumor such as melanoma, head and neck, liver or kidney cancer. DNA of the CDR3: TGTGCCTGGATTAAAGGGGGCTTGGGCTACGAGCAGTACTTC. Its translation: CAWIKGGLGYEQYF.